The 24 T cell receptor beta chains reported below all come from one sample, sequenced in a study of cytomegalovirus exposure and HLA in healthy donors. The primer mix had 60 Vbeta and 13 Jbeta primers. Some clones are missing from TCRdb's copy, which holds only in-frame ones; the method was immunoSEQ multiplex PCR. The sample's table shows 150,000 to 200,000 clones. The sequencing sample was made of PBMCs. These TCRs come from a woman between 18 and 29 years old in good health and CMV-seropositive.

The chain joins TRBV18 to TRBJ1-5; no reliable D call. This CDR3 has 14 residues. Germline CDR1 KGHSH, CDR2 LQKENI. Trimming cost V 2 bases and J 7 bases, with 12 bases left between them. DNA of the CDR3: TGTGCCAGCTCACCAATAGAGGGCCGGCAGCCCCAGCATTTT. This encodes CASSPIEGRQPQHF.

The chain links TRBV6-5 to TRBJ1-1; 8 bases are a match to TRBD1. The CDR3 runs 15 residues. With 0 bases clipped from V and 1 base from J, the junction kept 1 base outside the gene matches. Germline lookup yields CDR1 MNHEY and CDR2 SVGAGI. CDR3 loop: CASSYSGTGNTEAFF. CDR3 DNA sequence: TGTGCCAGCAGTTACTCCGGGACAGGGAACACTGAAGCTTTCTTT.

This chain connects TRBV6-1 to TRBJ2-7, with D possibly TRBD2 on 5 matching bases. Germline CDR1 and CDR2: MNHNS and SASEGT. CDR3 length equals 12 residues. Trimming removed 10 bases at V and 4 bases at J, with 14 bases between. The CDR3 DNA follows: TGTGCCACCGGACTGGGCGGGTACGAGCAGTACTTC. Translation: CATGLGGYEQYF.

The gene calls are TRBV6-5 and TRBJ1-3; TRBD1 is a possible D gene (6 bases). V shed 5 bases and J shed 3 bases, with 14 bases lying between them. The CDR3 has 15 amino acids. Germline values: CDR1 MNHEY, CDR2 SVGAGI. Here the CDR3 reads CASSPGGGDGNTIYF. DNA for the CDR3: TGTGCCAGCAGTCCAGGAGGGGGGGATGGAAACACCATATATTTT.

The V gene is TRBV5-1, the J gene TRBJ2-1; the match to TRBD2 covers 9 bases. Germline lookup yields CDR1 SGHRS and CDR2 YFSETQ. CDR3 length: 17 residues. V dropped 0 bases and J dropped 4; count of bases not matched to a gene: 8. CDR3 sequence (DNA): TGCGCCAGCAGCTTGGCCGGGCGGGGGGGCTCTTACAATGAGCAGTTCTTC. Encoded protein: CASSLAGRGGSYNEQFF.

The chain employs TRBV7-2 and TRBJ1-6; tentatively, D is TRBD1 (6 bases). The length of the CDR3 is 15 residues. V shed 2 bases and J shed 7 bases, with 12 bases lying between them. Germline lookup yields CDR1 SGHTA and CDR2 FQGNSA. The CDR3 DNA follows: TGTGCCAGCAGCTTATTGGGGGCTGGGAATTCACCCCTCCACTTT. It encodes CASSLLGAGNSPLHF.

The gene calls are TRBV19 and TRBJ1-5; D is undetermined. Trimming left V 4 bases short and J 0 bases short, with 7 bases between. The CDR3 is 14 amino acids. Germline V gene lookup returns CDR1 LNHDA and CDR2 SQIVND (reference sequence). The CDR3 nucleotides are TGTGCCAGTAGTAAAACAGTTAGCAATCAGCCCCAGCATTTT. Translated, it gives CASSKTVSNQPQHF. The variable domain in full, with the rest retrieved from reference TRBV19 and TRBJ1-5, is DGGITQSPKYLFRKEGQNVTLSCEQNLNHDAMYWYRQDPGQGLRLIYYSQIVNDFQKGDIAEGYSVSREKKESFPLTVTSAQKNPTAFYLCASSKTVSNQPQHFGDGTRLSIL.

The chain has TRBV7-6 and TRBJ1-2; tentative D call: TRBD1 (6 bases). The CDR3 loop spans 14 amino acids. The germline CDR1 and CDR2 sequences are SGHVS and FNYEAQ. Trimming removed 5 bases at V and 4 bases at J, with 14 bases between. The CDR3 loop reads CASSPPGQTYGYTF. CDR3 nucleotide sequence: TGTGCCAGCAGCCCACCCGGACAGACCTATGGCTACACCTTC.

The chain combines TRBV5-5 with TRBJ1-1, with no clear D. The CDR3 has 12 amino acids. V shed 4 bases and J shed 4 bases, with 8 bases lying between them. The V gene's germline CDR1 is SGHKS and CDR2 YYEKEE (reference sequence). The CDR3, as DNA: TGTGCCAGCAGCCTCTATAGCACTGAAGCTTTCTTT. Its translation: CASSLYSTEAFF.

The rearrangement joins TRBV9 to TRBJ1-1, with D possibly TRBD1 on 6 matching bases. Germline loops: CDR1 SGDLS, CDR2 YYNGEE. This CDR3 is built from 14 residues. V was shortened by 0 bases and J by 1 base, with 7 bases between the two germline ends. CDR3: CASSVGQANTEAFF. The CDR3 DNA sequence: TGTGCCAGCAGCGTAGGACAGGCGAACACTGAAGCTTTCTTT.

V is TRBV18 and J is TRBJ1-1; D may be TRBD1 (6 bases). The germline V gene encodes CDR1 KGHSH and CDR2 LQKENI. This CDR3 spans 16 amino acids. With 2 bases removed from V and 1 base from J, the gap between germline ends came to 14 bases. The CDR3 bases are TGTGCCAGCTCACCAAGGGTCGTACAGGGGAACACTGAAGCTTTCTTT. This gives the protein CASSPRVVQGNTEAFF.

This chain links TRBV6-5 with TRBJ1-1; no definite D call. This CDR3 region has 13 residues. The ends were cut back, 0 bases at V and 4 bases at J, with 6 bases in the middle. The germline V gene encodes CDR1 MNHEY and CDR2 SVGAGI. CDR3 sequence: CASSYSAVTEAFF. CDR3 sequence (DNA): TGTGCCAGCAGTTACTCGGCCGTCACTGAAGCTTTCTTT.

The gene calls are TRBV5-1 and TRBJ1-1, with TRBD1 matching 7 bases. The CDR3 spans 17 residues. Germline values: CDR1 SGHRS, CDR2 YFSETQ. Trimming cost V 0 bases and J 0 bases; bases outside gene matches: 8. CDR3 protein: CASSLVPRGQMNTEAFF. Here the CDR3 DNA reads TGCGCCAGCAGCTTGGTCCCTAGGGGACAGATGAACACTGAAGCTTTCTTT.

The V gene is TRBV5-1, the J gene TRBJ2-1; 8 nucleotides line up with TRBD2. V lost 0 bases and J lost 8; bases outside the gene matches: 13. This CDR3 region has 17 residues. From germline, CDR1 is SGHRS and CDR2 YFSETQ. The CDR3 spells CASSLDSSGPRAYEQFF. The CDR3 DNA follows: TGCGCCAGCAGCTTGGATTCTAGCGGGCCACGGGCCTATGAGCAGTTCTTC.

This chain joins TRBV7-9 and TRBJ1-2; no firm D call. V lost 1 base and J lost 2, with 8 bases in between. There are 14 residues in the CDR3. In germline, CDR1 is SEHNR, CDR2 FQNEAQ (reference sequence). For the CDR3, the DNA is TGTGCCAGCAGCTTAGGTTACGGGAACTATGGCTACACCTTC. Its protein product is CASSLGYGNYGYTF. Using reference TRBV7-9 and TRBJ1-2 for the parts outside the CDR3, the full variable domain is DTGVSQNPRHKITKRGQNVTFRCDPISEHNRLYWYRQTLGQGPEFLTYFQNEAQLEKSRLLSDRFSAERPKGSFSTLEIQRTEQGDSAMYLCASSLGYGNYGYTFGSGTRLTVV.

The J gene is TRBJ1-2, the V gene TRBV4-1; D perhaps matches TRBD1 (5 bases). Trimming took off 4 bases at V and 8 bases at J, with 23 bases between the two ends. Germline V gene lookup returns CDR1 MGHRA and CDR2 YSYEKL. There are 16 residues in the CDR3. The CDR3: CASSPSGGGMVRGYTF. The CDR3 nucleotides read TGCGCCAGCAGCCCTAGTGGCGGGGGAATGGTACGGGGCTACACCTTC.

This chain joins TRBV7-9 and TRBJ2-7; tentative D call: TRBD2 (6 bases). V lost 6 bases to trimming and J lost 2 bases, with 17 bases between them. Germline CDR1 and CDR2: SEHNR and FQNEAQ (reference sequence). The CDR3 totals 15 residues. The CDR3 region is CASSGFGTPTYEQYF. Written as DNA, the CDR3 is TGTGCCAGCAGTGGATTCGGGACTCCTACCTACGAGCAGTACTTC.

The V and J genes are TRBV2 and TRBJ1-2; 8 bases are a match to TRBD1. CDR1 and CDR2 from the germline V gene are SNHLY and FYNNEI. The CDR3 runs 13 residues. V shed 7 bases, J shed 6 bases, and the junction held 7 bases outside the gene matches. The CDR3 nucleotides are TGTGCCAGCATTCGACAGGGGATTCATGGCTACACCTTC. This gives the protein CASIRQGIHGYTF. The entire variable domain, with the rest obtained from reference TRBV2 and TRBJ1-2, is as follows: EPEVTQTPSHQVTQMGQEVILRCVPISNHLYFYWYRQILGQKVEFLVSFYNNEISEKSEIFDDQFSVERPDGSNFTLKIRSTKLEDSAMYFCASIRQGIHGYTFGSGTRLTVV.

The V and J genes are TRBV10-2 and TRBJ1-2; D ambiguous. The V end lost 3 bases, the J end lost 8 bases, and 19 bases lay between the germline ends. The CDR3 covers 15 residues. Germline CDR1 is WSHSY and CDR2 is SAAADI. The CDR3 loop reads CASSEIARRSIGYTF. The CDR3 nucleotides read TGCGCCAGCAGTGAAATAGCCAGGAGGAGTATAGGCTACACCTTC.

The chain uses TRBV10-3 and TRBJ2-3; TRBD2 matches at 10 bases. The V gene's germline CDR1 is ENHRY and CDR2 SYGVKD. Trimming cost V 0 bases and J 4 bases; bases outside gene matches: 7. CDR3 length: 17 amino acids. The CDR3 region has the DNA TGTGCCATCAGTGAGTCGTCGGCTAGCGGGAGCCCAGATACGCAGTATTTT. This codes for CAISESSASGSPDTQYF.

The chain is built from TRBV11-2 and TRBJ2-7; TRBD2 agrees at 7 bases. Germline CDR1 and CDR2: SGHAT and FQNNGV. This CDR3 is 15 amino acids long. Losses at the gene ends were 5 bases for V and 2 bases for J; bases not matched to a gene: 9. Written as DNA, the CDR3 is TGTGCCAGCAGCCCCCCGCGGGGGTCCCCCTACGAGCAGTACTTC. Translated, it gives CASSPPRGSPYEQYF. Using reference TRBV11-2 and TRBJ2-7 for the parts outside the CDR3, the full variable domain is EAGVAQSPRYKIIEKRQSVAFWCNPISGHATLYWYQQILGQGPKLLIQFQNNGVVDDSQLPKDRFSAERLKGVDSTLKIQPAKLEDSAVYLCASSPPRGSPYEQYFGPGTRLTVT.

V is TRBV6-4 and J is TRBJ2-1, with 14 nucleotides matching TRBD2. Trimming removed 7 bases from V and 8 bases from J; junction bases left unmatched: 7. CDR3 length: 15 residues. Germline V gene sequence: CDR1 MRHNA, CDR2 SNTAGT. CDR3 sequence: CASTRLAGGVDEQFF. The CDR3 coding sequence is TGTGCCAGCACTAGACTAGCGGGAGGGGTCGATGAGCAGTTCTTC.

This rearrangement joins TRBV7-6 to TRBJ2-5; a possible D gene is TRBD2 (6 bases). CDR1 and CDR2 (germline): SGHVS, FNYEAQ. The length of the CDR3 is 14 residues. The V end was cut by 5 bases, the J end by 11 bases, with 21 bases between. The CDR3 DNA sequence: TGTGCCAGCAGCCCCTTGCCGGGAGTAACCGGGCAGTACTTC. This translates into CASSPLPGVTGQYF. The full variable domain, in which reference TRBV7-6 and TRBJ2-5 provide the parts outside the CDR3, is GAGVSQSPRYKVTKRGQDVALRCDPISGHVSLYWYRQALGQGPEFLTYFNYEAQQDKSGLPNDRFSAERPEGSISTLTIQRTEQRDSAMYRCASSPLPGVTGQYFGPGTRLLVL.

This chain joins TRBV23-1 and TRBJ1-3; TRBD1 is a possible D gene (6 bases). TRBV23-1 is reported as an ORF; its role is uncertain. V shed 9 bases and J shed 2 bases, with 11 bases lying between them. The CDR3 length is 13 residues. CDR3 protein: CARQGRTGNTIYF. For the CDR3, the DNA is TGCGCCAGACAGGGTCGGACTGGAAACACCATATATTTT.